Here is one T cell receptor (beta chain) with its context. The data belong to a study of blood T cell repertoires in COVID-19. In the study overall: Acute and convalescent COVID-19 samples came from the United States, Italy and Spain. PBMCs, B-cell-depleted T cells, or T cells provided the cDNA or gDNA that made up the material.

TCRdb's table, derived via immunoSEQ multiplex PCR, lists solely in-frame clones and lacks some. The table lists over 55,000 clones, approximately 80% of them singletons, with 3.5% to 4% in the top ten. Recruitment covered about two dozen US areas and drew participants whose ages spanned about 18 to 90 years. Participant reports of clinical history set cohort assignment. Looked up from germline, CDR1 is KGHSH and CDR2 is LQKENI. This CDR3 is 16 amino acids long. V lost 2 bases and J lost 7; bases outside the gene matches: 10. The receptor was derived from a woman in her forties with acute COVID-19. Sequenced input: PBMCs or T cells enriched from blood (not recorded which). J is TRBJ1-3 and V is TRBV18, with 8 bases fitting TRBD1. The DNA of the CDR3 is TGTGCCAGCTCACCATCCGGGGGCAGGGGGCTCAACACCATATATTTT. Amino acid sequence: CASSPSGGRGLNTIYF.